These T cell receptor beta chains were read from a single sample in a study of beta chain features in type 1 diabetes. This table comes from immunoSEQ multiplex PCR, and its TCRdb copy is limited to in-frame clones, with some not included. Altogether 250,000 to 300,000 clones are present, roughly a quarter being singletons, with the ten largest covering around 0.013%. Sequenced sample: naive CD4+ T cells from blood. The receptor set was obtained from a woman aged 25-40 years with type 1 diabetes. Both conserved end residues are part of each CDR3. Each record gives: V gene, J gene, clone size, D gene, CDR3 DNA, CDR3 protein. A D gene is named only where the DNA matches it firmly. Only part of the rows carry a size: once, few, many, or a class if the clone is expanded.

TRBV18	TRBJ2-6	-	-	TGTGCCAGCTCACCCGGGACTCGCTCTGGGGCCAACGTCCTGACTTTC	CASSPGTRSGANVLTF
TRBV18	TRBJ2-5	-	-	TGTGCCAGCTCACCTGAACAGGGAGTGTCGGGGACCCAGTACTTC	CASSPEQGVSGTQYF
TRBV11-2	TRBJ2-1	few	TRBD2	TGTGCCAGCAGCACAATCAGCGGGAGTAGGTACAATGAGCAGTTCTTC	CASSTISGSRYNEQFF
TRBV2	TRBJ2-1	few	-	TGTGCCAGCAGCGGGCCTCAGGGGAGAAGGAACTACAATGAGCAGTTCTTC	CASSGPQGRRNYNEQFF
TRBV7-2	TRBJ2-5	few	TRBD2	TGTGCCAGCAGCTTAGATCTAGCGGGAGTACAAGAGACCCAGTACTTC	CASSLDLAGVQETQYF
TRBV4-1	TRBJ2-3	-	TRBD2	TGCGCCAGCAGCCAATATAGGACTAGCGGGAGCACAGATACGCAGTATTTT	CASSQYRTSGSTDTQYF
TRBV29-1	TRBJ2-7	-	-	TGCAGCGTAACCCACAGGTTAAACTCCTACGAGCAGTACTTC	CSVTHRLNSYEQYF
TRBV5-1	TRBJ1-2	-	-	TGCGCCAGCAGCTTGACATCCTTCTATGGCTACACCTTC	CASSLTSFYGYTF
TRBV5-1	TRBJ2-1	-	TRBD1	TGCGCCAGCAGCTCACGTAGGACAGGGGGCATCTACAATGAGCAGTTCTTC	CASSSRRTGGIYNEQFF
TRBV5-1	TRBJ2-5	-	TRBD2	TGCGCCAGCAGCTTGGCTAGCGGGAGGTTGGAGACCCAGTACTTC	CASSLASGRLETQYF
TRBV11-1	TRBJ2-7	-	TRBD1	TGTGCCAGCAGCTCGGACAGGGACGAGCAGTACTTC	CASSSDRDEQYF
TRBV30	TRBJ2-5	few	-	TGTGCCTGGAGTGTAACAGGAACTCAAGAGACCCAGTACTTC	CAWSVTGTQETQYF
TRBV5-1	TRBJ2-7	-	TRBD1	TGCGCCAGCAGCCTGACAGGGGAAACCTACGAGCAGTACTTC	CASSLTGETYEQYF
TRBV25-1	TRBJ2-5	few	-	TGTGCCAGCAGTGGCGGGTCCGGGGAGACCCAGTACTTC	CASSGGSGETQYF
TRBV30	TRBJ1-2	-	TRBD1	TGTGCCTGGAGTTCGCCCCAGGGGGCTCGGTATGGCTACACCTTC	CAWSSPQGARYGYTF
TRBV7-2	TRBJ2-7	-	-	TGTGCCAGCAGCTTAGGAGCCCGCTACGAGCAGTACTTC	CASSLGARYEQYF
TRBV18	TRBJ2-7	few	-	TGTGCCAGCTCGATTGCGGGTAACCCGACCTACGAGCAGTACTTC	CASSIAGNPTYEQYF
TRBV7-8	TRBJ2-5	-	TRBD1	TGTGCCAGCAGCGAAGGGACAGTCCAAGAGACCCAGTACTTC	CASSEGTVQETQYF
TRBV5-1	TRBJ1-3	-	-	TGCGCCAGCAGCAATGGACAGGGAAACACCATATATTTT	CASSNGQGNTIYF
TRBV28	TRBJ1-1	few	-	TGTGCCAGCAGTACTTGGACTGAAGCTTTCTTT	CASSTWTEAFF
TRBV5-1	TRBJ2-7	few	-	TGCGCCAGCAGCTCGGGACAACACTACGAGCAGTACTTC	CASSSGQHYEQYF
TRBV5-1	TRBJ2-3	-	-	TGCGCCAGCAGCCTCGGACAGAGCGCAGATACGCAGTATTTT	CASSLGQSADTQYF
TRBV5-4	TRBJ1-1	few	-	TGTGCCAGCAGCTGGGAGGGTTGGAGGAACACTGAAGCTTTCTTT	CASSWEGWRNTEAFF
TRBV19	TRBJ2-2	few	TRBD2	TGTGCCAGTAGTTACCTAGCGGGAGTGGCCGGGGAGCTGTTTTTT	CASSYLAGVAGELFF
TRBV29-1	TRBJ1-2	few	-	TGCAGCGTTGACCAGGGACTCCAATGGGGCTATGGCTACACCTTC	CSVDQGLQWGYGYTF
TRBV13	TRBJ1-2	-	-	TGTGCCAGCAGCTTAAGCGTGGGTGGCTACACCTTC	CASSLSVGGYTF
TRBV11-3	TRBJ1-1	-	TRBD1	TGTGCCAGCAGCTTCCCCGGGACAGGGATCACTGAAGCTTTCTTT	CASSFPGTGITEAFF
TRBV19	TRBJ1-5	-	-	TGTGCCAGTAGTGCGGGAGGCAATCAGCCCCAGCATTTT	CASSAGGNQPQHF
TRBV11-2	TRBJ1-2	few	TRBD1	TGTGCCAGCAGAAGACAGGGGGTGGATGGCTACACCTTC	CASRRQGVDGYTF
TRBV4-1	TRBJ2-1	-	TRBD2	TGCGCCAGCAGCCAAGTAGCGGGAGAGTTGACCTACAATGAGCAGTTCTTC	CASSQVAGELTYNEQFF
TRBV6-5	TRBJ2-5	few	-	TGTGCCACCGGGACAACCCTTGGGGAGACCCAGTACTTC	CATGTTLGETQYF